The rows below give T cell receptor beta chains drawn from one sample of a study of shared clonotypes between healthy human individuals. Produced via immunoSEQ multiplex PCR; TCRdb's table is partial and in-frame only. The sample includes a few million clones, over 85% of them seen just once. Material: naive CD4+ T cells from PBMCs. The receptor set was obtained from a man younger than 35 in good health. Some clones in this sample may be carry-over from other donors' samples. Each CDR3 is given with its conserved first and last residue. The order of the fields is V gene, J gene, D gene, clone size, CDR3 protein, CDR3 DNA. A D gene is named only where the DNA matches it firmly. The size of a clone is reported for some rows only, either as once, few or many, or as a class for expanded clones.

TRBV11-2	TRBJ2-1	TRBD2	.	CASSLRLAGAYNEQFF	TGTGCCAGCAGCTTAAGACTAGCGGGAGCCTACAATGAGCAGTTCTTC
TRBV5-1	TRBJ2-3	.	.	CASSPESTDTQYF	TGCGCCAGCAGCCCAGAGAGTACAGATACGCAGTATTTT
TRBV5-4	TRBJ2-1	TRBD2	.	CASSRQLAGGSYNEQFF	TGTGCCAGCAGCCGGCAACTAGCGGGGGGGTCCTACAATGAGCAGTTCTTC
TRBV7-2	TRBJ1-1	.	.	CASSSHMNTEAFF	TGTGCCAGCAGCTCTCATATGAACACTGAAGCTTTCTTT
TRBV19	TRBJ2-5	.	.	CASSIVTGQPGLVQETQYF	TGTGCCAGTAGTATAGTTACGGGACAGCCGGGACTGGTACAAGAGACCCAGTACTTC
TRBV5-1	TRBJ2-3	TRBD2	.	CVSSLGLAGGATQYF	TGCGTCAGCAGCTTGGGTCTGGCGGGAGGTGCTACGCAGTATTTT
TRBV7-2	TRBJ2-7	.	once	CASSLEFGDLQYF	TGTGCCAGCAGCTTAGAGTTCGGGGACCTGCAGTACTTC
TRBV9	TRBJ1-2	TRBD1	.	CASSQTGIYDYGYTF	TGTGCCAGCAGCCAGACAGGGATTTATGACTATGGCTACACCTTC
TRBV5-1	TRBJ1-4	.	.	CANSLVGFQEKLFF	TGCGCCAACAGCTTGGTGGGATTTCAAGAAAAACTGTTTTTT
TRBV5-6	TRBJ2-2	TRBD2	.	CASSHVGGGTGELFF	TGTGCCAGCAGCCACGTTGGCGGGGGTACCGGGGAGCTGTTTTTT
TRBV10-1	TRBJ2-7	.	.	CASSVAAGVDEQYF	TGCGCCAGCAGTGTAGCGGCAGGGGTCGACGAGCAGTACTTC